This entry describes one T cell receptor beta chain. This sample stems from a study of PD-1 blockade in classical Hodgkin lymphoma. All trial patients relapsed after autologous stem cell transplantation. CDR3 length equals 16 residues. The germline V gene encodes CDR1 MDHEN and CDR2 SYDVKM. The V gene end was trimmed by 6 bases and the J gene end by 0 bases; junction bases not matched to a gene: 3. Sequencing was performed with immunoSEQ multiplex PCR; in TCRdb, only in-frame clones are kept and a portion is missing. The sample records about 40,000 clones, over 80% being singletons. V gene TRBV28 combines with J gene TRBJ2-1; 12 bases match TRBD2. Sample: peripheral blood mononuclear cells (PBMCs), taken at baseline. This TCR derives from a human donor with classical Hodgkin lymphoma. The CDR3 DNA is TGTGCCAGCAGGGCTAGCGGGGGGGCCTCCTACAATGAGCAGTTCTTC. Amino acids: CASRASGGASYNEQFF.